This TCR beta chain was found in a study of T cells in localized non-small cell lung cancer (dated by TCRdb to about 2020). The study in broad terms: The study analyzed T cell repertoires of 236 early-stage NSCLC patients, comparing tumors and uninvolved tumor-adjacent lungs. A mean age of around 66 years was recorded for the NSCLC patients, of whom 120 to 150 were male and about a hundred were female. The cohort was made up of around 250 treatment-naive NSCLC patients whose localized lung tumors had been resected.

Summary of the overall study and its limitations: Uninvolved tumor-adjacent lung showed the highest T cell clonality, higher than tumor, which suggests more focused antigenic responses in the uninvolved tumor-adjacent lung. Because multi-region tumor sequencing was not performed, intratumor heterogeneity could not be ruled out. Higher blood T cell density associated with longer overall survival, while higher adjacent-lung clonality associated with shorter survival. Because the study design was exploratory, TCR variables were selected using unadjusted p-values without false-discovery rate correction. Of the top 100 tumor clones, a median of 57 were detected in paired uninvolved adjacent lung; about 28 were also among that lung's top 100.

TCR beta CDR3 regions were sequenced from DNA using the immunoSEQ Assay. Per the authors' processing: T cell density was computed as TCR beta template counts normalized to usable DNA estimated by amplifying housekeeping genes. Using the preseqR package, richness was estimated by extrapolating to 120,000 templates for tissue samples and 400,000 templates for PBMC samples. Clonality was defined as one minus Pielou's evenness. Tissue-enriched TCRs were identified by differential abundance testing using productive amino-acid clonotypes, minimum total count 5 and alpha 0.1. The Jaccard Index and the Morisita Overlap Index were used to measure how much the repertoires overlapped between compartments. GLIPH grouped TCR beta CDR3s together with public tetramer-defined viral CDR3s, and a viral motif had to include at least three viral sequences and show V-gene enrichment. Drawn from immuneACCESS, this table holds only the in-frame rearrangements with V and J called that TCRdb kept. Clones are partly lost; checked studies trace under half to an unresolved V gene and leave the rest unexplained. Clonal size and the V and J genes are those of that table, whereas D and trimming came from the DNA. The sample profile shows 30,000 to 45,000 clones; roughly 85% of them were found once. Clones ranked in the top ten supply 6.5% to 9% of the sample.

This clone was counted between two and nine times. What this receptor recognizes is not known. Base qualities are not provided; no much larger clone lies one nucleotide away. Clipping removes 5 bases from V and 10 bases from J, with 16 as the unmatched junction base count. The germline V gene gives CDR1 as SGHVS and CDR2 as FQNEAQ. The CDR3 spans 15 residues, from the cysteine through the phenylalanine. The only DNA kept is the CDR3, 45 bases in frame from the first base. At diagnosis, peripheral blood, uninvolved tumor-adjacent lung and tumor were collected and were preserved as a mix of fresh-frozen and FFPE material. For TCR repertoire profiling, blood samples were analyzed in the form of peripheral blood mononuclear cells.

This clonotype was sampled from a woman between 40 and 69 years old with stage I lung adenocarcinoma. Rearrangement joined TRBV7-8 to TRBJ1-1, with TRBD1 identical over 7 junction bases. The sequencing here drew on peripheral blood, taken before any cancer treatment. The CDR3 in this case is CASSARQGVKGRAFF. The bases read TGTGCCAGCAGCGCACGACAGGGAGTGAAGGGGCGAGCTTTCTTT.